These 30 T cell receptor beta chains share one sample of origin, sequenced in a study of T-cell memory formation after mild COVID-19. One entry per CDR3 protein, called by TCRdb with MiXCR from the 5' RACE reads. The table includes roughly 100,000 distinct CDR3 sequences, approximately 13% detected once. Sequencing was carried out using PBMCs or a T cell subset sorted from them (not recorded which). The source of these receptors is an adult woman who had mild COVID-19 (a few samples of this study predate the infection). Cell type and time point are not known.

The chain joins TRBV12-3 or TRBV12-4 to TRBJ2-1, with 9 bases that match TRBD1. Trimming took 2 bases from V and 8 from J; bases not matched to a gene: 7. The length of the CDR3 is 15 residues. CDR3 in DNA: TGTGCCAGCAGTTTACTGGACAGGGGATTCGATGAGCAGTTCTTC. Protein sequence: CASSLLDRGFDEQFF.

There are a few counts of this clonotype. The chain employs TRBV12-3 or TRBV12-4 and TRBJ2-6, with TRBD2 matching 7 bases. Trimming at V came to 5 bases and at J to 0 bases, leaving 7 bases not matched to a gene. The CDR3 totals 17 residues. The CDR3 DNA follows: TGTGCCAGCAGTCTCAGCGGGATGAGCTCTGGGGCCAACGTCCTGACTTTC. Residues: CASSLSGMSSGANVLTF.

This clonotype was detected many times. The J gene is TRBJ1-1, the V gene TRBV5-5; D gene unclear. CDR3 size: 13 residues. The germline V gene encodes CDR1 SGHKS and CDR2 YYEKEE (reference sequence). V shed 2 bases and J shed 0 bases, with 5 bases lying between them. This chain's CDR3 is CASSFRLNTEAFF. Written as DNA, the CDR3 is TGTGCCAGCAGCTTTCGGTTGAACACTGAAGCTTTCTTT.

The V call is TRBV2, the J call TRBJ2-1; D possibly corresponds to TRBD2 (5 bases). The CDR3 is made up of 14 amino acids. Germline CDR1 reads SNHLY; CDR2 reads FYNNEI. Trimming pared 7 bases from V and 6 bases from J, leaving 16 bases between. The CDR3 coding sequence is TGTGCCAGCAATGAGGGAGTCTATCCCAATGAGCAGTTCTTC. Protein: CASNEGVYPNEQFF.

This rearrangement joins TRBV4-2 to TRBJ2-1; the match to TRBD2 covers 8 bases. The CDR3 runs 15 residues. The V segment lost 1 base and the J segment 8 bases; nucleotides outside the gene matches: 7. From germline, CDR1 is LGHNA and CDR2 YNFKEQ. CDR3: CASSQGTGGRDEQFF. The DNA for the CDR3 is TGTGCCAGCAGCCAAGGGACGGGGGGGCGTGATGAGCAGTTCTTC.

This clonotype was seen more than once but under ten times. The rearrangement links TRBV5-1 to TRBJ2-2, with no clear D. Trimming pared 4 bases from V and 0 bases from J, leaving 10 bases between. This CDR3 has 15 residues. Germline V gives CDR1 SGHRS, CDR2 YFSETQ. As DNA, the CDR3 is TGCGCCAGCAGCCTAGGAGATTCGAACACCGGGGAGCTGTTTTTT. It translates to CASSLGDSNTGELFF.

The table lists this clonotype with a few counts. The chain couples TRBV2 to TRBJ2-1; 13 nucleotides align to TRBD2. The CDR3 has 14 amino acids. Germline V gene data show CDR1 as SNHLY and CDR2 as FYNNEI. V lost 11 bases to trimming and J lost 9 bases; unmatched junction nucleotides: 10. The DNA of the CDR3 is TGTGCCTTCCCAATCCGGACTAGCGGGAGTGAGCAGTTCTTC. It translates to CAFPIRTSGSEQFF. Combining the CDR3 with reference TRBV2 and TRBJ2-1 gives the whole variable domain EPEVTQTPSHQVTQMGQEVILRCVPISNHLYFYWYRQILGQKVEFLVSFYNNEISEKSEIFDDQFSVERPDGSNFTLKIRSTKLEDSAMYFCAFPIRTSGSEQFFGPGTRLTVL.

This clonotype was picked up many times. The chain is built from TRBV7-2 and TRBJ2-1; D perhaps matches TRBD1 (6 bases). Germline CDR1 is SGHTA and CDR2 is FQGNSA. Trimming left V 5 bases short and J 15 bases short, with 23 bases between. This CDR3 region has 14 residues. The CDR3 protein is CASSPEFTDRGAFF. The CDR3 coding sequence is TGTGCCAGCAGCCCAGAGTTTACGGACAGAGGAGCGTTCTTC.

In this sample, this clonotype turned up a few times. This chain joins TRBV27 and TRBJ1-2, with D uncertain. V was clipped by 0 bases and J by 1 base, with 9 bases between them. The CDR3 has 15 residues. Per the germline V gene, CDR1 is MNHEY and CDR2 is SMNVEV (reference sequence). The CDR3 sequence: CASSLSLPINYGYTF. In DNA form, the CDR3 reads TGTGCCAGCAGTTTATCGCTCCCAATTAACTATGGCTACACCTTC.

The V call is TRBV6-5, the J call TRBJ2-2, with D perhaps given as TRBD1 or TRBD2 (5 bases each). V lost 8 bases to trimming and J lost 6 bases, with 10 bases between them. Germline CDR1 is MNHEY and CDR2 is SVGAGI. There are 12 residues in the CDR3. CDR3 region: CASGGVPGELFF. The CDR3 DNA follows: TGTGCCAGCGGGGGAGTCCCCGGGGAGCTGTTTTTT.

This clonotype was seen only a few times. V and J are TRBV7-6 and TRBJ1-2; a weak D match, TRBD1 (6 bases). This CDR3 has 13 amino acids. Per germline, CDR1 SGHVS and CDR2 FNYEAQ. Trimming shortened V by 4 bases and J by 4 bases, and 10 bases separated the two germline ends. The CDR3, as DNA: TGTGCCAGCAGCTCTGGGGGGCCCTATGGCTACACCTTC. Translation gives CASSSGGPYGYTF. Together with reference TRBV7-6 and TRBJ1-2, the CDR3 gives the full variable domain: GAGVSQSPRYKVTKRGQDVALRCDPISGHVSLYWYRQALGQGPEFLTYFNYEAQQDKSGLPNDRFSAERPEGSISTLTIQRTEQRDSAMYRCASSSGGPYGYTFGSGTRLTVV.

This chain connects TRBV20-1 to TRBJ1-1; 8 nucleotides match TRBD1. The CDR3 extends over 15 amino acids. V was pared by 0 bases and J by 0 bases, with 3 bases of the junction left unmatched. Germline loops: CDR1 DFQATT, CDR2 SNEGSKA (reference sequence). The CDR3 DNA is TGCAGTGCTAGAGATCGACAGGGGATGAACACTGAAGCTTTCTTT. Its translation is CSARDRQGMNTEAFF.

This clonotype was observed a few times. This chain connects TRBV12-3 or TRBV12-4 to TRBJ2-3, with 13 bases aligning to TRBD2. The trim removed 7 bases at V and 4 bases at J, leaving 2 bases unmatched. The CDR3 extends over 14 amino acids. The CDR3 DNA follows: TGTGCCAGCAAACTAGCGGGAGGGCCAGATACGCAGTATTTT. Its translation: CASKLAGGPDTQYF.

This clonotype was counted many times. V gene TRBV7-6 combines with J gene TRBJ2-7; the D gene is possibly TRBD2 (6 bases). The CDR3 spans 15 residues. CDR1 and CDR2 (germline): SGHVS, FNYEAQ. The V end was cut by 0 bases, the J end by 0 bases, with 9 bases between. The CDR3 DNA follows: TGTGCCAGCAGCTTAGCGGGGGACTTCTCCTACGAGCAGTACTTC. Translated, it gives CASSLAGDFSYEQYF. Drawing the rest from reference TRBV7-6 and TRBJ2-7, the complete variable domain is GAGVSQSPRYKVTKRGQDVALRCDPISGHVSLYWYRQALGQGPEFLTYFNYEAQQDKSGLPNDRFSAERPEGSISTLTIQRTEQRDSAMYRCASSLAGDFSYEQYFGPGTRLTVT.

Comment on this clonotype: This may arise from a read error, as a much more abundant clone is one base away. Written as DNA, the CDR3 is TGCGCCAGCAGCTTGGACAGGGCCTCCGAGCAGTACTTC. Translated: CASSLDRASEQYF. This chain connects TRBV5-1 to TRBJ2-7, with TRBD1 as a possible D gene (6 bases). The ends were cut back, 0 bases at V and 6 bases at J, with 10 bases in the middle. Germline V gene lookup returns CDR1 SGHRS and CDR2 YFSETQ. The CDR3 has 13 amino acids.

The genes are TRBV6-6 and TRBJ1-1; D not resolved. V lost 6 bases, J lost 4 bases, and 15 bases lay in between. In germline, CDR1 is MNHNY, CDR2 SVGAGI (reference sequence). CDR3 length: 14 residues. The CDR3: CASSPTSSLTEAFF. CDR3 DNA sequence: TGTGCCAGCAGCCCCACCTCCAGCCTCACTGAAGCTTTCTTT.

V is TRBV27 and J is TRBJ2-7; 10 bases align to TRBD1. The V segment lost 3 bases and the J segment 2 bases; nucleotides outside the gene matches: 4. Germline V CDR1 and CDR2: MNHEY, SMNVEV (reference sequence). The CDR3 spans 15 residues. The CDR3 DNA follows: TGTGCCAGCAGTTTTGGGACAGGGGTACCCTACGAGCAGTACTTC. It translates to CASSFGTGVPYEQYF.

This sequence joins TRBV30 and TRBJ2-3; 12 bases align to TRBD2. The CDR3 loop spans 17 amino acids. V lost 1 base to trimming and J lost 6 bases; unmatched junction nucleotides: 11. Germline CDR1 GTSNPN, CDR2 SVGIG (reference sequence). The CDR3 sequence: CAWSAPRLAGEVDTQYF. The CDR3 DNA reads as TGTGCCTGGAGTGCCCCCCGACTAGCGGGGGAGGTCGATACGCAGTATTTT.

This chain uses TRBV20-1 with TRBJ2-7, with 9 bases matching TRBD2. Looked up from germline, CDR1 is DFQATT and CDR2 is SNEGSKA (reference sequence). With 4 bases clipped from V and 3 bases from J, the junction kept 4 bases outside the gene matches. The CDR3 is 13 amino acids. For the CDR3, the DNA is TGCAGTGCTATTCTAGCGGGGAACTACGAGCAGTACTTC. It yields the protein CSAILAGNYEQYF.

This clonotype has a count of ten or more. V usage is TRBV20-1 and J usage is TRBJ2-7, with D hard to call. Trimming left V 0 bases short and J 2 bases short, with 26 bases between. CDR3 length: 19 amino acids. Germline V CDR1 and CDR2: DFQATT, SNEGSKA (reference sequence). CDR3 loop: CSARDSRPLILETAYEQYF. The CDR3 DNA follows: TGCAGTGCTAGAGATAGTAGGCCCTTAATCCTCGAGACGGCCTACGAGCAGTACTTC.

This clonotype was seen a handful of times. The V and J genes are TRBV24-1 and TRBJ2-1; D gene ambiguous. The length of the CDR3 is 13 residues. The germline V gene has CDR1 KGHDR and CDR2 SFDVKD. Deletions cut 3 bases from V and 7 bases from J, with 9 bases between. The CDR3 sequence: CATSDGRVNEQFF. The CDR3 bases are TGTGCCACCAGTGATGGTAGGGTAAATGAGCAGTTCTTC.

The table lists this clonotype with a few counts. The chain recombines TRBV4-1 with TRBJ1-1; unclear D gene. The CDR3 is made up of 15 amino acids. Germline values: CDR1 MGHRA, CDR2 YSYEKL. The ends were cut back, 1 base at V and 4 bases at J, with 13 bases in the middle. The chain's CDR3 is CASSQGPGVGTEAFF. The CDR3 region has the DNA TGCGCCAGCAGCCAAGGTCCGGGAGTAGGCACTGAAGCTTTCTTT.

The chain carries TRBV2 and TRBJ2-7, with D hard to call. From germline, CDR1 is SNHLY and CDR2 FYNNEI. This CDR3 contains 10 residues. Trimming stripped 6 bases from V and 2 bases from J, with 2 bases between. CDR3 region: CASRAYEQYF. The CDR3 DNA sequence: TGTGCCAGCAGGGCCTACGAGCAGTACTTC.

This clonotype was seen only a few times. J is TRBJ2-2 and V is TRBV4-1, with 8 nucleotides matching TRBD2. The germline V gene encodes CDR1 MGHRA and CDR2 YSYEKL. Losses at the gene ends were 4 bases for V and 6 bases for J; bases not matched to a gene: 13. This CDR3 has 17 residues. The DNA for the CDR3 is TGCGCCAGCAGCCCCCCGGTCGGGCGGGGGGTCGCCGGGGAGCTGTTTTTT. Translation: CASSPPVGRGVAGELFF.

This clonotype has a handful of counts. This chain links TRBV24-1 with TRBJ2-3, with D uncertain. The germline CDR1 and CDR2 sequences are KGHDR and SFDVKD. V lost 7 bases and J lost 4, with 11 bases in between. The CDR3 length is 13 residues. The CDR3 bases are TGTGCCACCAGCTTAACACGGGCAGATACGCAGTATTTT. Protein: CATSLTRADTQYF.

This rearrangement joins TRBV4-2 to TRBJ2-7; 9 nucleotides align to TRBD2. The J segment lost 5 bases and the V segment lost 0 bases, leaving 23 bases of the junction unmatched. The CDR3 totals 21 residues. Germline values: CDR1 LGHNA, CDR2 YNFKEQ. DNA of the CDR3: TGTGCCAGCAGCCAAGACCGACCCCCGGTATTGCGGGCGGGAGGGCACAACGAGCAGTACTTC. Translated, it gives CASSQDRPPVLRAGGHNEQYF.

This clonotype occurred a few times. The rearrangement joins TRBV2 to TRBJ2-3, with 11 bases lining up with TRBD2. Per the germline V gene, CDR1 is SNHLY and CDR2 is FYNNEI. This CDR3 has 16 residues. After removal of 7 bases from V and 5 bases from J, the junction contained 11 bases not matched to a gene. The CDR3: CASNDMGTSGIDTQYF. The DNA for the CDR3 is TGTGCCAGCAATGACATGGGGACTAGCGGAATAGATACGCAGTATTTT. Together with reference TRBV2 and TRBJ2-3, the CDR3 gives the full variable domain: EPEVTQTPSHQVTQMGQEVILRCVPISNHLYFYWYRQILGQKVEFLVSFYNNEISEKSEIFDDQFSVERPDGSNFTLKIRSTKLEDSAMYFCASNDMGTSGIDTQYFGPGTRLTVL.

This clonotype was recorded many times. The chain is built from TRBV4-3 and TRBJ2-7; no clear D gene. The V gene lost 1 base and the J gene lost 3 bases, with 13 bases spanning the gap. Per the germline V gene, CDR1 is LGHNA and CDR2 is YSLEER. The CDR3 has 15 residues. Written as DNA, the CDR3 is TGCGCCAGCAGCCAAGTGCTGGGTCTCAACTACGAGCAGTACTTC. Translated, it gives CASSQVLGLNYEQYF.

The chain combines TRBV5-4 with TRBJ2-7; D is unclear. Germline V gene data show CDR1 as SGHNT and CDR2 as YYREEE (reference sequence). V was pared by 4 bases and J by 5 bases, with 19 bases between. The CDR3 consists of 15 residues. The CDR3 DNA reads as TGTGCCAGCAGCCCGAGCACGGACGGCGCACACGAGCAGTACTTC. Its protein is CASSPSTDGAHEQYF.

J is TRBJ2-7 and V is TRBV9; D not certain. CDR3 length: 14 amino acids. V was cut by 0 bases and J by 4 bases, with 11 bases left in between. The germline CDR1 and CDR2 sequences are SGDLS and YYNGEE. The CDR3 nucleotides read TGTGCCAGCAGCGTAGCTACGGGCGATTACGAGCAGTACTTC. Amino acid sequence: CASSVATGDYEQYF.